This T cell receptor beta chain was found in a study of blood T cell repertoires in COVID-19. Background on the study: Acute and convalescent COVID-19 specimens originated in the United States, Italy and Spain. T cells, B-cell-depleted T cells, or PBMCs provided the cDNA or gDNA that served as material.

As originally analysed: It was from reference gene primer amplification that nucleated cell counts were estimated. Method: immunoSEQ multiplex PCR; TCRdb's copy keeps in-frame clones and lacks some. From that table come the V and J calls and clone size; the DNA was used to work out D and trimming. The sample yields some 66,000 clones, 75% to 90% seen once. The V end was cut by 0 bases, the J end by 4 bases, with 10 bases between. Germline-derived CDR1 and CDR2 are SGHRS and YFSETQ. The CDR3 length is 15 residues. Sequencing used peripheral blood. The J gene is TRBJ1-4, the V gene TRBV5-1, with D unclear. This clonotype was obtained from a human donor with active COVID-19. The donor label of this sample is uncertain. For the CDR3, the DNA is TGCGCCAGCAGCTTGGCGCAGGCAAATAATGAAAAACTGTTTTTT. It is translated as CASSLAQANNEKLFF.